The clone carrying this T cell receptor beta chain was observed a few times. Its specificity is not known. Each CDR3 protein is one row after TCRdb ran MiXCR on the 5' RACE reads. Here the sample spans a few hundred thousand distinct CDR3 sequences, roughly 13% being singletons. These data are taken from a study of CD8 T cells in ankylosing spondylitis. Study conclusions and caveats: Ankylosing spondylitis blood seemed to carry a telltale TCR beta motif made of roughly 8 highly homologous variants. Enrichment of disease-linked clones was reportedly significant in matched ankylosing spondylitis synovial fluid.

V shed 5 bases and J shed 2 bases, with 12 bases lying between them. The CDR3 is 14 amino acids. CDR1 is SGHTA and CDR2 is FQGNSA in the germline V gene. The sequence was collected from a male donor with ankylosing spondylitis. Material for sequencing was blood, either unsorted or a sorted T cell fraction (not recorded which). The V gene is TRBV7-2, the J gene TRBJ1-2; D not certain. The CDR3 sequence: CASSPHYENYGYTF. The CDR3 nucleotides read TGTGCCAGCAGCCCTCATTACGAGAACTATGGCTACACCTTC.